The 16 T cell receptor beta chains given below trace back to one sample, sequenced in a study of beta chain features in type 1 diabetes. The sequenced template was cDNA made from the entire isolated RNA. The protocol was immunoSEQ multiplex PCR, while the TCRdb copy is restricted to in-frame clones and leaves out a portion. The sample records about 320,000 clones, approximately 15% being singletons. The sequencing sample was made of central memory CD4+ T cells from blood. Receptors were obtained from a man aged 30 to 45 in good health.

At least ten counts were recorded for this clone. The chain links TRBV18 to TRBJ1-3; 8 positions match TRBD1. Trimming took 7 bases from V and 4 from J; bases not matched to a gene: 9. Germline CDR1 reads KGHSH; CDR2 reads LQKENI. The CDR3 is made up of 15 amino acids. CDR3 nucleotides: TGTGCCAGCTGGTCGAGACAGGGGTCCGGAAACACCATATATTTT. It codes for CASWSRQGSGNTIYF.

This clone was seen only a few times. The chain has TRBV6-1 and TRBJ2-7; 7 nucleotides line up with TRBD1. The CDR3 extends over 12 amino acids. CDR1 MNHNS and CDR2 SASEGT come from the germline V gene. J gave up 3 bases and V 10 bases, and 6 bases lay outside the gene matches. Written as DNA, the CDR3 is TGTGCCACCCTCGGGACAGACTACGAGCAGTACTTC. It codes for CATLGTDYEQYF.

The V gene is TRBV9, the J gene TRBJ2-3, with no clear D. The CDR3 is 14 amino acids. Germline CDR1 and CDR2: SGDLS and YYNGEE. The V and J ends lost 3 bases and 2 bases respectively, with 10 bases between them. The CDR3 loop reads CASSGIRYTDTQYF. CDR3 in DNA: TGTGCCAGCAGCGGAATCAGGTACACAGATACGCAGTATTTT.

The sample holds a few counts of this clone. The V and J genes are TRBV5-1 and TRBJ2-1, with no clear D. The CDR3 has 16 amino acids. The germline V gene encodes CDR1 SGHRS and CDR2 YFSETQ. The ends were cut back, 0 bases at V and 0 bases at J, with 10 bases in the middle. DNA for the CDR3: TGCGCCAGCAGCTTGGAAAGCCGAAGCTCCTACAATGAGCAGTTCTTC. Translation: CASSLESRSSYNEQFF.

This clone has a handful of counts. The chain employs TRBV27 and TRBJ2-7; 9 bases match TRBD1. The CDR3 extends over 14 amino acids. V was pared by 8 bases and J by 3 bases, with 8 bases of the junction left unmatched. Germline CDR1 reads MNHEY; CDR2 reads SMNVEV (reference sequence). The CDR3: CASLSGQGHYEQYV. DNA for the CDR3: TGTGCCAGCCTTTCCGGACAGGGGCACTACGAGCAGTACGTC.

This rearrangement joins TRBV6-5 to TRBJ2-1; 7 bases map to TRBD1. Germline CDR1 is MNHEY and CDR2 is SVGAGI. The trim removed 2 bases at V and 1 base at J, leaving 2 bases unmatched. The CDR3 runs 15 residues. The CDR3 protein is CASSYGTASYNEQFF. The CDR3 region has the DNA TGTGCCAGCAGTTACGGGACAGCTTCCTACAATGAGCAGTTCTTC.

V is TRBV15 and J is TRBJ2-3; no firm D call. The CDR3 runs 12 residues. Trimming removed 0 bases at V and 6 bases at J, with 4 bases between. Germline V gives CDR1 LNHNV, CDR2 YYDKDF (reference sequence). The CDR3 DNA follows: TGTGCCACCAGCAGAGACATGGATACGCAGTATTTT. Translation: CATSRDMDTQYF.

J is TRBJ2-3 and V is TRBV30; 8 bases map to TRBD2. With 4 bases clipped from V and 3 bases from J, the junction kept 3 bases outside the gene matches. Looked up from germline, CDR1 is GTSNPN and CDR2 is SVGIG (reference sequence). This CDR3 region has 13 residues. As DNA, the CDR3 is TGTGCCTGGACTAGCGGGCTGACAGATACGCAGTATTTT. It yields the protein CAWTSGLTDTQYF. The full variable domain, in which reference TRBV30 and TRBJ2-3 provide the parts outside the CDR3, is SQTIHQWPATLVQPVGSPLSLECTVEGTSNPNLYWYRQAAGRGLQLLFYSVGIGQISSEVPQNLSASRPQDRQFILSSKKLLLSDSGFYLCAWTSGLTDTQYFGPGTRLTVL.

The V and J genes are TRBV11-3 and TRBJ1-4; TRBD1 agrees at 8 bases. The germline CDR1 and CDR2 sequences are SGHNT and YENEEA. Unmatched junction bases numbered 10, after V lost 5 bases and J lost 8 bases. The CDR3 loop spans 15 amino acids. The CDR3 nucleotides read TGTGCCAGCAGCCCCCCGACAGGGGCTGGCGAAAAACTGTTTTTT. Translating gives CASSPPTGAGEKLFF.

Concerning this clone: Additional DNA sequences in this sample encode the identical CDR3. The V call is TRBV6-5, the J call TRBJ2-7; TRBD2 aligns across 9 bases. Looked up from germline, CDR1 is MNHEY and CDR2 is SVGAGI. Germline trimming cut 6 bases from V and 0 bases from J; bases unmatched to any gene: 6. The CDR3 loop spans 15 amino acids. The CDR3 nucleotides are TGTGCCAGCAGACTTAGCGGGAGAGGCTCCTACGAGCAGTACGTC. Its protein product is CASRLSGRGSYEQYV.

The rearrangement uses TRBV5-4 and TRBJ2-7; D may be TRBD1 or TRBD2 (6 bases each). CDR1 and CDR2 from the germline V gene are SGHNT and YYREEE (reference sequence). The V and J ends lost 0 bases and 3 bases respectively, with 13 bases between them. The CDR3 is 15 residues long. CDR3 sequence reads: CASSLDGGGSYEQYV. The CDR3 coding sequence is TGTGCCAGCAGCTTGGATGGAGGGGGGAGCTACGAGCAGTACGTC.

This clone occurred a few times. J is TRBJ2-7 and V is TRBV7-2, with TRBD2 as a possible D gene (6 bases). The CDR3 is 14 amino acids. The germline V gene has CDR1 SGHTA and CDR2 FQGNSA. V shed 1 base and J shed 6 bases, with 13 bases lying between them. In nucleotides, the CDR3 is TGTGCCAGCAGCTTAGTGGCGGGGACGGGCGAGCAGTACGTC. It codes for CASSLVAGTGEQYV.

The V and J genes are TRBV5-1 and TRBJ2-7, with D possibly being TRBD1 or TRBD2 (6 bases each). The germline CDR1 and CDR2 sequences are SGHRS and YFSETQ. The CDR3 covers 15 residues. The V end was cut by 0 bases, the J end by 2 bases, with 12 bases between. For the CDR3, the DNA is TGCGCCAGCAGCTTGGCGGGGGCCGTGACCTACGAGCAGTACTTC. Its protein product is CASSLAGAVTYEQYF.

The chain has TRBV5-1 and TRBJ2-1, with 7 nucleotides matching TRBD1. Unmatched junction bases numbered 10, after V lost 1 base and J lost 6 bases. This CDR3 has 16 residues. Germline V lookup: CDR1 SGHRS, CDR2 YFSETQ. The CDR3 loop reads CASSLMRGTESNEQFF. CDR3 nucleotide sequence: TGCGCCAGCAGCTTGATGAGGGGGACAGAGTCCAATGAGCAGTTCTTC. The full variable domain, rest sourced from reference TRBV5-1 and TRBJ2-1, is KAGVTQTPRYLIKTRGQQVTLSCSPISGHRSVSWYQQTPGQGLQFLFEYFSETQRNKGNFPGRFSGRQFSNSRSEMNVSTLELGDSALYLCASSLMRGTESNEQFFGPGTRLTVL.

A few counts support this clone. The chain is built from TRBV30 and TRBJ2-3, with TRBD1 matching 7 bases. V gave up 1 base and J gave up 8 bases; unmatched junction bases: 9. Germline values: CDR1 GTSNPN, CDR2 SVGIG (reference sequence). CDR3 length equals 14 residues. CDR3 sequence (DNA): TGTGCCTGGAGTGGGACAGGAGGCTTGGGTACGCAGTATTTT. It codes for CAWSGTGGLGTQYF.

In this sample, this clone turned up a few times. The chain is built from TRBV7-2 and TRBJ2-7; 7 nucleotides align to TRBD2. From germline, CDR1 is SGHTA and CDR2 FQGNSA. The CDR3 is 16 residues long. V lost 3 bases and J lost 0; bases outside the gene matches: 8. The CDR3 protein is CASSFRSSGSSYEQYV. In DNA, the CDR3 is TGTGCCAGCAGCTTCCGGAGTAGCGGGTCCTCCTACGAGCAGTACGTC.